This TCR beta chain emerged from a study of blood T cell repertoires in COVID-19 (TCRdb year 2020). Describing the broader study: The collaborator samples originated in the United States, Italy and Spain and spanned the acute and convalescent phases of COVID-19. The material from the prospective study consisted of cDNA or gDNA derived from T cells, B-cell-depleted T cells, or PBMCs. Subjects who had been exposed to COVID-19, were actively infected with it, or had recovered from it provided the deeply sampled blood TCRbeta repertoires that made up the dataset. The repertoires were released in a freely available public database meant as a resource for research on the immune response to SARS-CoV-2. Samples came from the ongoing ImmuneRACE study (first 160 participants) plus 1,254 subjects from 6 global collaborators. Sample metadata almost always included a de-identified subject ID, COVID-19 status, age in years and sex. Where HLA class I and class II types were available, the types were taken from metadata supplied by the sample provider, not from assay-based typing.

Each collaborating institution followed its own protocols to collect whole blood in K2EDTA tubes. Collaborator samples were shipped for TCRbeta analysis as frozen whole blood, isolated PBMCs, or DNA extracted from either sample type. TCRbeta CDR3 regions were amplified from genomic DNA by means of the immunoSEQ Assay, a bias-controlled multiplex PCR. The study's own analysis went as follows. The number of nucleated cells in each sample was estimated by amplification of reference gene primers within the assay. Sequence reads were collapsed and filtered to measure the absolute abundance of every unique TCRbeta CDR3 rearrangement. For each sample, productive Simpson clonality was calculated by taking the square root of Simpson's diversity index across productive rearrangements. This is the immuneACCESS table as TCRdb keeps it, with only in-frame sequences that have V and J called. A part of the clones is gone; compared with another copy, unresolved V genes explain less than half, and the rest is unexplained. V and J calls and clone size follow that table, whereas D and trimming were derived from the DNA. This sample gives about 270,000 clones in total; approximately 89% of them show up just once. The leading ten clones occupy 8.5% to 9% of the sample.

This clone was seen just once. The antigen this receptor binds is unknown. Base qualities are missing; no much larger clone stands one base away. Here is what the overall study found, with its caveats: The quantity of clinical and demographic metadata differed by source and by participant and was supplied without curation.

According to the germline V gene, CDR1 reads SNHLY and CDR2 reads FYNNEI. Inclusive of the bounding cysteine and phenylalanine, the CDR3 is 14 residues long. Left in the record is the CDR3 DNA by itself, 42 bases read in frame from the first base. V has 8 bases trimmed and J has 5 bases trimmed; junction bases matching no gene number 8. The sample was peripheral blood. The sequence links TRBV2 to TRBJ2-3, and TRBD2 matches 9 of the central bases. The clonotype originates from a middle-aged man with active or convalescent COVID-19. CDR3 sequence: CASHLAGVGDTQYF. At the DNA level, the sequence is TGTGCCAGCCATTTAGCGGGAGTCGGAGATACGCAGTATTTT.